This record concerns one TCR beta chain sequence. The entry originates in a study of cytomegalovirus exposure and HLA in healthy donors. The CDR3 consists of 11 residues. V lost 1 base, J lost 12 bases, and 10 bases lay in between. Germline V gene data show CDR1 as MNHNS and CDR2 as SASEGT. PCR primers comprised 60 Vbeta and 13 Jbeta primers. Only in-frame clones appear in the TCRdb table, and some are missing; sequencing was by immunoSEQ multiplex PCR. The sample records under 200,000 clones, around 75% being singletons. The origin of this receptor is a woman younger than 45 in good health and CMV-seronegative. Input material: PBMCs. The chain carries TRBV6-1 and TRBJ2-7; D unresolved. In DNA, the CDR3 is TGTGCCAGCAGTGAAGTCGGGTCGGGGTACTTC. It codes for CASSEVGSGYF.